This is a list of T cell receptor beta chains from one sample in a study of blood T cell repertoires in COVID-19. Profiling relied on immunoSEQ multiplex PCR, and the TCRdb table lists in-frame clones only, not all of them. In the table there are 110,000 to 150,000 clones, around 90% of which are singletons. The sample taken for sequencing was peripheral blood. Every receptor here comes from a man aged 65 to 79 with acute or convalescent COVID-19. CDR3s include the opening cysteine and the closing phenylalanine or tryptophan. D genes are given only for firm matches. Some rows mark clone size as missing; the rest say once, few, many or name a class of expanded clone.

J gene | clone size | D gene | V gene | CDR3 protein | CDR3 DNA
TRBJ2-5 | NA | TRBD2 | TRBV7-9 | CASSLGTSGRSQETQYF | TGTGCCAGCAGCTTAGGGACTAGCGGGAGGTCCCAAGAGACCCAGTACTTC
TRBJ2-5 | NA | NA | TRBV27 | CASSRTALAVTQYF | TGTGCCAGCAGTAGGACAGCCCTAGCGGTGACCCAGTACTTC
TRBJ2-1 | NA | NA | TRBV27 | CASSLRVARDEQFF | TGTGCCAGCAGTTTAAGGGTGGCCAGGGATGAGCAGTTCTTC
TRBJ1-6 | NA | TRBD1 | TRBV7-9 | CASSSPRDRGFNRNSPLHF | TGTGCCAGCAGCTCGCCCCGGGACAGGGGGTTTAATCGTAATTCACCCCTCCACTTT
TRBJ2-1 | NA | TRBD1 | TRBV10-3 | CAIRGQVSYNEQFF | TGTGCCATCAGGGGACAGGTTTCCTACAATGAGCAGTTCTTC
TRBJ2-7 | NA | TRBD2 | TRBV19 | CASSTGTGTSYEQYF | TGTGCCAGTAGTACTGGGACGGGGACTAGCTACGAGCAGTACTTC
TRBJ2-7 | NA | TRBD1 | TRBV5-4 | CAFKPGQGTLEQYF | TGTGCCTTCAAGCCGGGACAGGGGACCCTCGAGCAGTACTTC
TRBJ1-2 | NA | NA | TRBV6-5 | CASSPHGQPNYGYTF | TGTGCCAGCAGTCCGCACGGACAGCCGAACTATGGCTACACCTTC
TRBJ1-1 | few | NA | TRBV7-9 | CASSLGGGELNTEAFF | TGTGCCAGCAGCTTAGGTGGGGGCGAATTGAACACTGAAGCTTTCTTT
TRBJ2-1 | NA | NA | TRBV24-1 | CATSRTESSYNEQFF | TGTGCCACCTCCCGGACAGAGAGCTCCTACAATGAGCAGTTCTTC
TRBJ1-6 | NA | NA | TRBV10-3 | CAARRGDNSPLHF | TGTGCCGCCAGGAGGGGAGATAATTCACCCCTCCACTTT
TRBJ2-3 | NA | TRBD2 | TRBV7-2 | CASRGGPSTDTQYF | TGTGCATCCCGCGGGGGTCCTAGCACAGATACGCAGTATTTT
TRBJ2-1 | NA | TRBD2 | TRBV27 | CASRLGGSSYNEQFF | TGTGCCAGCCGCCTCGGCGGGAGCTCCTACAATGAGCAGTTCTTC
TRBJ2-7 | NA | NA | TRBV19 | CASSHLGEQYF | TGTGCCAGTAGTCACCTAGGCGAGCAGTACTTC
TRBJ1-6 | once | NA | TRBV2 | CASSVGLKNLSPLHF | TGTGCCAGCAGTGTAGGACTAAAAAACCTTTCACCCCTCCACTTT
TRBJ2-1 | NA | TRBD2 | TRBV7-2 | CASSYSSGNNEQFF | TGTGCCAGCAGCTACTCGAGCGGGAACAATGAGCAGTTCTTC
TRBJ1-5 | NA | NA | TRBV25-1 | CASRGPADNQPQHF | TGTGCCAGCAGGGGCCCAGCGGACAATCAGCCCCAGCATTTT
TRBJ2-7 | few | TRBD1 | TRBV28 | CASSYVVGQGNYEQYF | TGTGCCAGCAGCTATGTGGTGGGACAGGGAAATTACGAGCAGTACTTC
TRBJ1-1 | few | TRBD1 | TRBV9 | CASSAMQGATEAFF | TGTGCCAGCAGCGCCATGCAGGGGGCCACTGAAGCTTTCTTT
TRBJ1-1 | NA | NA | TRBV5-8 | CASSLGAWGDTEAFF | TGTGCCAGCAGCTTGGGGGCGTGGGGGGACACTGAAGCTTTCTTT
TRBJ2-3 | NA | TRBD1 | TRBV7-3 | CASSSVGQGGTDTQYF | TGTGCCAGCAGCTCTGTGGGACAGGGGGGCACAGATACGCAGTATTTT
TRBJ1-4 | NA | NA | TRBV1 | CTSSQDRRAFTEKLFF | TGCACCAGCAGCCAAGATAGGAGGGCATTTACGGAAAAACTGTTTTTT
TRBJ2-3 | NA | NA | TRBV9 | CASSVGRAGSVTDTQYF | TGTGCCAGCAGCGTAGGCAGGGCGGGATCAGTCACAGATACGCAGTATTTT
TRBJ1-3 | NA | TRBD1 | TRBV27 | CASGQLGTGSSGNTIYF | TGTGCCAGCGGCCAACTCGGGACAGGGTCCTCTGGAAACACCATATATTTT
TRBJ1-5 | NA | NA | TRBV28 | CASSRQVDQPQHF | TGTGCCAGCAGCAGACAGGTTGATCAGCCCCAGCATTTT
TRBJ2-1 | NA | TRBD2 | TRBV11-2 | CASSSSGGAGNEQFF | TGTGCCAGCAGCTCTAGCGGGGGGGCAGGCAATGAGCAGTTCTTC
TRBJ1-1 | few | NA | TRBV4-2 | CASSQDRDTEAFF | TGTGCCAGCAGCCAAGACAGGGACACTGAAGCTTTCTTT
TRBJ2-2 | once | TRBD1 | TRBV28 | CASSLGTGGGTGELFF | TGTGCCAGCAGTCTAGGTACAGGGGGTGGCACCGGGGAGCTGTTTTTT
TRBJ1-4 | NA | TRBD1 | TRBV20-1 | CSASDRGGEKLFF | TGCAGTGCTAGTGACAGGGGTGGTGAAAAACTGTTTTTT
TRBJ2-7 | NA | TRBD1 | TRBV5-1 | CASSPPTGSAPEQYF | TGCGCCAGCAGCCCACCGACAGGGAGCGCCCCCGAGCAGTACTTC
TRBJ2-7 | NA | NA | TRBV5-3 | CARSFIKEEGVHSYEQYF | TGTGCCAGAAGCTTTATAAAAGAGGAGGGAGTGCACTCCTACGAGCAGTACTTC
TRBJ1-1 | NA | NA | TRBV6-5 | CASSGGKGNTEAFF | TGTGCCAGCTCGGGGGGGAAAGGGAACACTGAAGCTTTCTTT
TRBJ2-7 | few | NA | TRBV6-1 | CASSEENSASSYEQYF | TGTGCCAGCAGTGAAGAAAATAGCGCTAGCTCCTACGAGCAGTACTTC
TRBJ1-5 | NA | TRBD1 | TRBV9 | CASSPGTGFAQPQHF | TGTGCCAGCAGCCCCGGGACAGGGTTCGCTCAGCCCCAGCATTTT
TRBJ1-2 | NA | NA | TRBV28 | CASSLVTYGYTF | TGTGCCAGCAGTTTGGTCACATATGGCTACACCTTC
TRBJ2-3 | once | TRBD2 | TRBV24-1 | CATSDPRKREGDTQYF | TGTGCCACCAGTGATCCCAGGAAGCGGGAGGGAGATACGCAGTATTTT
TRBJ1-2 | few | NA | TRBV10-2 | CASSGTRQVQYGYTF | TGCGCCAGCAGTGGGACTCGCCAAGTCCAATATGGCTACACCTTC
TRBJ2-3 | NA | NA | TRBV3-1/TRBV3-2 | CASSQKGGTDTQYF | TGTGCCAGCAGCCAAAAGGGGGGCACAGATACGCAGTATTTT
TRBJ1-1 | few | NA | TRBV27 | CASSPWGVSNTEAFF | TGTGCCAGCAGCCCTTGGGGGGTCTCGAACACTGAAGCTTTCTTT
TRBJ1-5 | NA | TRBD1 | TRBV27 | CASSHRPDRERYQPQHF | TGTGCCAGCAGTCACCGACCGGACAGGGAGAGGTATCAGCCCCAGCATTTT
TRBJ1-2 | NA | NA | TRBV6-1 | CASSEVGGRGSGYTF | TGTGCCAGCAGTGAAGTGGGGGGGAGGGGATCTGGCTACACCTTC
TRBJ2-7 | NA | TRBD1 | TRBV9 | CASSVGQGAFNEQYF | TGTGCCAGCAGCGTAGGACAGGGGGCGTTTAACGAGCAGTACTTC
TRBJ1-2 | NA | NA | TRBV20-1 | CSARDRADYF | TGCAGTGCTAGAGATAGGGCGGACTACTTC
TRBJ1-5 | NA | NA | TRBV18 | CASSRGGSNIDQPQHF | TGTGCCAGCTCACGCGGGGGATCTAACATCGATCAGCCCCAGCATTTT
TRBJ1-5 | NA | TRBD1 | TRBV30 | CAWSVFGTGVQPQHF | TGTGCCTGGAGTGTATTCGGGACAGGGGTCCAGCCCCAGCATTTT
TRBJ1-3 | few | NA | TRBV19 | CASSRGSGNTIYF | TGTGCCAGTAGCAGGGGCTCTGGAAACACCATATATTTT
TRBJ1-2 | NA | NA | TRBV6-5 | CASSPQGRGSPGYTF | TGTGCCAGCAGTCCACAGGGAAGAGGGAGTCCCGGCTACACCTTC
TRBJ2-3 | NA | NA | TRBV5-1 | CASSLRAGRDTQYF | TGCGCCAGCAGCTTGAGGGCAGGGCGAGATACGCAGTATTTT